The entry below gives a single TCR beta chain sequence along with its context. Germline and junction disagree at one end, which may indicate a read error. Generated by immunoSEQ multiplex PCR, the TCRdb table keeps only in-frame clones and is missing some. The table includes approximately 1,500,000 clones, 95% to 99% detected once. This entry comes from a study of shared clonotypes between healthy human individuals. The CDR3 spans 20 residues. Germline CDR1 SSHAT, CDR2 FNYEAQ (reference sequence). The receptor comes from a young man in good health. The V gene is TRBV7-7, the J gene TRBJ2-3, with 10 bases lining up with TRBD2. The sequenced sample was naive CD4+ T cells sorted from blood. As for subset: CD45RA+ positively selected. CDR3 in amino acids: CASSPEPLSSGSFWTDTQYF. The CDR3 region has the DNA TGTGCTAGCAGCCCGGAGCCCCTTTCTAGCGGGAGTTTCTGGACAGATACGCAGTATTTT.